Listed here are 23 T cell receptor beta chains from one sample, sequenced in a study of cytomegalovirus exposure and HLA in healthy donors. Both 60 Vbeta primers and 13 Jbeta primers went into the PCR. The protocol was immunoSEQ multiplex PCR, while the TCRdb copy is restricted to in-frame clones and leaves out a portion. Of 98,000 or so clones in the sample, roughly four fifths were seen once. What was sequenced was PBMCs. The receptors here all came from a female donor in good health and CMV-seronegative.

V is TRBV18 and J is TRBJ1-1, with D possibly being TRBD1 (6 bases). Germline CDR1 is KGHSH and CDR2 is LQKENI. The CDR3 has 16 amino acids. The V end lost 6 bases, the J end lost 11 bases, and 28 bases lay between the germline ends. The CDR3 nucleotides read TGTGCCAGCTCCGCCACCTTAGACAGGCCCGACCTGATGGCTTTCTTT. It yields the protein CASSATLDRPDLMAFF.

J is TRBJ2-1 and V is TRBV6-5; possibly TRBD2 for D (6 bases). The CDR3 has 15 residues. V lost 3 bases to trimming and J lost 4 bases, with 13 bases between them. Germline assignment: CDR1 MNHEY and CDR2 SVGAGI. CDR3 nucleotide sequence: TGTGCCAGCAGTTATAGGCCTAGCGTATACAATGAGCAGTTCTTC. Its translation: CASSYRPSVYNEQFF.

The chain recombines TRBV28 with TRBJ2-7; TRBD1 agrees at 7 bases. The germline gives CDR1 MDHEN, CDR2 SYDVKM. This CDR3 contains 13 residues. V gave up 8 bases and J gave up 4 bases; unmatched junction bases: 8. As DNA, the CDR3 is TGTGCCAGCGAAAGGACAGGTTCGTACGAGCAGTACTTC. This codes for CASERTGSYEQYF.

This chain connects TRBV6-5 to TRBJ1-6; D unresolved. The CDR3 has 16 amino acids. With 3 bases removed from V and 4 bases from J, the gap between germline ends came to 13 bases. Per germline, CDR1 MNHEY and CDR2 SVGAGI. The CDR3 spells CASSYSFSGYNSPLHF. The CDR3, as DNA: TGTGCCAGCAGTTATTCTTTTAGCGGATATAATTCACCCCTCCACTTT.

This CDR3 reads CASSQRGYTEAFF. Written as DNA, the CDR3 is TGTGCCAGCAGCCAAAGGGGGTATACTGAAGCTTTCTTT. This chain joins TRBV6-1 and TRBJ1-1; D is possibly TRBD1 (6 bases). V lost 6 bases and J 5 bases, leaving 13 bases between the germline ends. This CDR3 has 13 amino acids. Germline loops: CDR1 MNHNS, CDR2 SASEGT.

The table lists this clone with a count of one. The genes are TRBV10-3 and TRBJ2-5; TRBD1 matches 9 bases. The trim removed 6 bases at V and 2 bases at J, leaving 4 bases unmatched. In germline, CDR1 is ENHRY, CDR2 SYGVKD. CDR3 length: 14 amino acids. The CDR3 here is CAIRAGTGQETQYF. The DNA for the CDR3 is TGTGCCATCAGGGCCGGGACAGGGCAAGAGACCCAGTACTTC.

As to this clone: Other DNA sequences from this sample encode an identical CDR3 as well. This chain joins TRBV9 and TRBJ2-7, with D perhaps matching TRBD1 (6 bases). The CDR3 totals 13 residues. The germline V and J ends were trimmed by 2 bases and 6 bases, with 12 bases remaining between them. Germline CDR1 and CDR2: SGDLS and YYNGEE. The CDR3 DNA reads TGTGCCAGCAGCGTTGGTACAGGGCTCGAGCAGTACTTC. It translates to CASSVGTGLEQYF.

The V gene is TRBV27, the J gene TRBJ1-2, with TRBD1 identical over 11 bases. With V trimmed by 5 bases and J by 4 bases, 9 bases remained unmatched. The germline CDR1 and CDR2 sequences are MNHEY and SMNVEV (reference sequence). The CDR3 spans 16 residues. Here the CDR3 DNA reads TGTGCCAGCAGTCCCCACAGGACAGGGGGCAGCTATGGCTACACCTTC. The encoded protein is CASSPHRTGGSYGYTF.

V and J are TRBV5-6 and TRBJ2-7, with 9 bases that match TRBD1. The J segment lost 3 bases and the V segment lost 3 bases, leaving 4 bases of the junction unmatched. Germline CDR1 SGHDT, CDR2 YYEEEE. This CDR3 region has 14 residues. The CDR3, as DNA: TGTGCCAGCAGCTCCTTGGGACAGGGCTACGAGCAGTACTTC. Translation gives CASSSLGQGYEQYF.

V usage is TRBV13 and J usage is TRBJ2-1; 7 bases agree with TRBD1. This CDR3 spans 16 amino acids. V trimming: 4 bases; J trimming: 9 bases; junction bases outside the gene matches: 15. Germline CDR1 is PRHDT and CDR2 is FYEKMQ (reference sequence). The CDR3: CASSYPNSRGTGEQFF. The CDR3 nucleotides are TGTGCCAGCAGCTACCCCAACTCCAGGGGGACGGGTGAGCAGTTCTTC.

The chain combines TRBV7-3 with TRBJ1-1; D remains ambiguous. The V gene's germline CDR1 is SGHTA and CDR2 FQGTGA. V was shortened by 4 bases and J by 4 bases, with 13 bases between the two germline ends. The CDR3 has 14 amino acids. The CDR3 bases are TGTGCCAGCAGCTGGGAGGCGCGAGGCACTGAAGCTTTCTTT. Protein product: CASSWEARGTEAFF.

The rearrangement joins TRBV29-1 to TRBJ2-1; D unclear. In germline, CDR1 is SQVTM, CDR2 ANQGSEA. There are 12 residues in the CDR3. Trimming removed 6 bases at V and 2 bases at J, with 8 bases between. The CDR3 loop is CSVVYTYNEQFF. CDR3 bases: TGCAGCGTCGTTTATACCTACAATGAGCAGTTCTTC.

This chain joins TRBV5-1 and TRBJ2-7; possible D gene TRBD1, 6 bases. From germline, CDR1 is SGHRS and CDR2 YFSETQ. Deletions cut 0 bases from V and 3 bases from J, with 13 bases between. There are 15 residues in the CDR3. This CDR3 is CASSLVGQSNYEQYF. In DNA, the CDR3 is TGCGCCAGCAGCTTGGTTGGACAGAGCAACTACGAGCAGTACTTC. Full variable domain (rest looked up from reference TRBV5-1 and TRBJ2-7): KAGVTQTPRYLIKTRGQQVTLSCSPISGHRSVSWYQQTPGQGLQFLFEYFSETQRNKGNFPGRFSGRQFSNSRSEMNVSTLELGDSALYLCASSLVGQSNYEQYFGPGTRLTVT.

This chain links TRBV7-2 with TRBJ1-5, with TRBD1 matching over 8 bases. CDR1 SGHTA and CDR2 FQGNSA come from the germline V gene. V lost 3 bases and J lost 0; bases outside the gene matches: 1. The CDR3 loop spans 15 amino acids. In nucleotides, the CDR3 is TGTGCCAGCAGCTTTGACAGGGGTAGCAATCAGCCCCAGCATTTT. This gives the protein CASSFDRGSNQPQHF.

This rearrangement joins TRBV7-2 to TRBJ1-5, with TRBD1 as a possible D gene (5 bases). Germline values: CDR1 SGHTA, CDR2 FQGNSA. Trimming took 3 bases from V and 2 from J, leaving 8 bases between them. The CDR3 has 14 amino acids. The DNA for the CDR3 is TGTGCCAGCAGCTTCCAGGGCGGCAATCAGCCCCAGCATTTT. This codes for CASSFQGGNQPQHF.

The V and J genes are TRBV27 and TRBJ2-5; unclear D gene. The CDR3 contains 13 residues. Germline-derived CDR1 and CDR2 are MNHEY and SMNVEV (reference sequence). Trimming removed 4 bases from V and 0 bases from J, with 6 bases in between. The CDR3 DNA sequence: TGTGCCAGCAGTTCCACTCACCAAGAGACCCAGTACTTC. Translation gives CASSSTHQETQYF.

For the CDR3, the DNA is TGTGCCAGCAGTTCCCGGACAAACTCCTACAATGAGCAGTTCTTC. Its protein product is CASSSRTNSYNEQFF. The chain recombines TRBV27 with TRBJ2-1, with D maybe TRBD1 (5 bases). The CDR3 sequence is 15 residues long. The V gene lost 4 bases and the J gene lost 0 bases, with 10 bases spanning the gap. Germline CDR1 MNHEY, CDR2 SMNVEV (reference sequence).

The chain has TRBV6-5 and TRBJ2-7; TRBD2 matches 12 bases. The CDR3 spans 15 residues. Trimming took 6 bases from V and 7 from J; bases not matched to a gene: 10. The germline V gene has CDR1 MNHEY and CDR2 SVGAGI. CDR3 coding DNA: TGTGCCAGCAGGAAAAGTGGACTAGCGGGATTTGAGCAGTACTTC. Residues: CASRKSGLAGFEQYF.

The V gene is TRBV19, the J gene TRBJ2-2, with a tentative D call TRBD2 (5 bases). Germline lookup yields CDR1 LNHDA and CDR2 SQIVND (reference sequence). V lost 5 bases and J 3 bases, leaving 19 bases between the germline ends. This CDR3 contains 17 residues. CDR3 sequence: CASSAGVDARDTGELFF. The DNA of the CDR3 is TGTGCCAGTAGTGCCGGGGTGGATGCCCGGGACACCGGGGAGCTGTTTTTT. Supplemented by reference TRBV19 and TRBJ2-2, the full variable domain reads DGGITQSPKYLFRKEGQNVTLSCEQNLNHDAMYWYRQDPGQGLRLIYYSQIVNDFQKGDIAEGYSVSREKKESFPLTVTSAQKNPTAFYLCASSAGVDARDTGELFFGEGSRLTVL.

The chain is built from TRBV7-6 and TRBJ2-7; the D is unclear. The CDR3 totals 13 residues. Trimming removed 5 bases from V and 3 bases from J, with 11 bases in between. Germline V gene data show CDR1 as SGHVS and CDR2 as FNYEAQ. The DNA of the CDR3 is TGTGCCAGCAGCCCCGAGGCAGACTACGAGCAGTACTTC. Amino acids: CASSPEADYEQYF.

V is TRBV5-1 and J is TRBJ2-5; 15 bases align to TRBD2. V dropped 2 bases and J dropped 5; count of bases not matched to a gene: 7. This CDR3 region has 17 residues. Per germline, CDR1 SGHRS and CDR2 YFSETQ. The CDR3 is CASSLLGLAGGPETQYF. The CDR3 nucleotides read TGCGCCAGCAGCTTACTAGGACTAGCGGGAGGGCCGGAGACCCAGTACTTC.

The chain has TRBV29-1 and TRBJ1-3, with D perhaps TRBD1 (5 bases). The V end was cut by 5 bases, the J end by 0 bases, with 11 bases between. The CDR3 contains 14 residues. Germline CDR1 SQVTM, CDR2 ANQGSEA. The CDR3 here is CSVRGLSSGNTIYF. The CDR3 nucleotides are TGCAGCGTTAGGGGTCTTAGCTCTGGAAACACCATATATTTT.

The V call is TRBV5-1, the J call TRBJ2-7; a weak D match, TRBD2 (6 bases). Germline assignment: CDR1 SGHRS and CDR2 YFSETQ. This CDR3 contains 14 residues. Trimming cost V 1 base and J 3 bases, with 11 bases left between them. CDR3 sequence: CASSLRDGSYEQYF. CDR3 DNA: TGCGCCAGCAGCTTGCGGGACGGGAGCTACGAGCAGTACTTC.